These 24 T cell receptor beta chains share one sample of origin, sequenced in a study of blood T cell repertoires in COVID-19. Sequenced by immunoSEQ multiplex PCR; TCRdb stores in-frame clones only, minus some. Here the sample spans about 350,000 clones, over 85% being singletons. Input material: peripheral blood. These receptors all stem from a woman aged 55-70 years with COVID-19, enrolled during active disease.

The J gene is TRBJ1-1, the V gene TRBV5-5; D possibly corresponds to TRBD1 (5 bases). This CDR3 comprises 15 residues. With 4 bases removed from V and 1 base from J, the gap between germline ends came to 14 bases. Germline CDR1 and CDR2: SGHKS and YYEKEE (reference sequence). The CDR3 spells CASSPLQVQNTEAFF. For the CDR3, the DNA is TGTGCCAGCAGCCCTTTACAGGTTCAGAACACTGAAGCTTTCTTT. Filled out from reference TRBV5-5 and TRBJ1-1, the complete variable domain reads DAGVTQSPTHLIKTRGQQVTLRCSPISGHKSVSWYQQVLGQGPQFIFQYYEKEERGRGNFPDRFSARQFPNYSSELNVNALLLGDSALYLCASSPLQVQNTEAFFGQGTRLTVV.

This chain connects TRBV7-9 to TRBJ1-5; D is undetermined. Germline V lookup: CDR1 SEHNR, CDR2 FQNEAQ (reference sequence). This CDR3 is built from 15 residues. V was trimmed by 1 base and J by 1 base, leaving 8 bases between them. The CDR3 loop is CASSLVGGSNQPQHF. As DNA, the CDR3 is TGTGCCAGCAGCTTAGTAGGCGGGAGCAATCAGCCCCAGCATTTT.

The chain employs TRBV9 and TRBJ2-3; TRBD2 is a possible D gene (5 bases). The CDR3 is 14 residues long. CDR1 is SGDLS, CDR2 YYNGEE, per germline. The V gene lost 7 bases and the J gene lost 3 bases, with 15 bases spanning the gap. For the CDR3, the DNA is TGTGCCAGCGGCCGGGAATTATGGACAGATACGCAGTATTTT. Its protein product is CASGRELWTDTQYF.

The chain combines TRBV5-6 with TRBJ2-3; no reliable D call. Per germline, CDR1 SGHDT and CDR2 YYEEEE. CDR3 length equals 14 residues. V gave up 1 base and J gave up 6 bases, with 12 bases separating them. This CDR3 reads CASSLTQSRDTQYF. Here the CDR3 DNA reads TGTGCCAGCAGCTTGACGCAGTCGAGGGATACGCAGTATTTT.

This chain uses TRBV28 with TRBJ1-2, with D perhaps matching TRBD1 (5 bases). Germline CDR1 MDHEN, CDR2 SYDVKM. Trimming pared 3 bases from V and 0 bases from J, leaving 11 bases between. The CDR3 is made up of 15 amino acids. The CDR3 DNA reads TGTGCCAGCAGTTTTACAGGTTCGACTAACTATGGCTACACCTTC. This sequence encodes CASSFTGSTNYGYTF.

To note about this clone: Within the sample, other DNA sequences also encode this same CDR3. J is TRBJ1-1 and V is TRBV6-5, with no clear D. V lost 2 bases and J 4 bases, leaving 8 bases between the germline ends. Germline CDR1 MNHEY, CDR2 SVGAGI. There are 13 residues in the CDR3. In nucleotides, the CDR3 is TGTGCCAGCAGTTACGATCGAGGCACTGAAGCTTTCTTT. It yields the protein CASSYDRGTEAFF.

This chain links TRBV19 with TRBJ1-2, with TRBD1 matching 10 bases. The ends lost 8 bases at V and 5 bases at J; junction bases unmatched: 14. The CDR3 contains 16 residues. Germline CDR1 and CDR2: LNHDA and SQIVND (reference sequence). Written as DNA, the CDR3 is TGTGCCAGTCGCCTGATATCCTCGGGACAGGGGTATGGCTACACCTTC. Translated: CASRLISSGQGYGYTF.

The V gene is TRBV19, the J gene TRBJ1-5; no clear D gene. V lost 4 bases and J lost 4, with 14 bases in between. CDR1 and CDR2 (germline): LNHDA, SQIVND (reference sequence). The CDR3 covers 15 residues. CDR3 DNA sequence: TGTGCCAGTAGTAGCGGCCAGTCCCTAAATCAGCCCCAGCATTTT. Translation gives CASSSGQSLNQPQHF. The complete variable domain, with remaining parts taken from reference TRBV19 and TRBJ1-5, reads DGGITQSPKYLFRKEGQNVTLSCEQNLNHDAMYWYRQDPGQGLRLIYYSQIVNDFQKGDIAEGYSVSREKKESFPLTVTSAQKNPTAFYLCASSSGQSLNQPQHFGDGTRLSIL.

This rearrangement joins TRBV18 to TRBJ1-1; 7 bases are a match to TRBD1. Germline V gene sequence: CDR1 KGHSH, CDR2 LQKENI. This CDR3 contains 13 residues. The J segment lost 8 bases and the V segment lost 3 bases, leaving 6 bases of the junction unmatched. The CDR3 DNA reads as TGTGCCAGCTCACCGTATCCGGGACAGGAAGCTTTCTTT. It is translated as CASSPYPGQEAFF.

This chain joins TRBV7-2 and TRBJ2-7; D is possibly TRBD2 (6 bases). V lost 3 bases to trimming and J lost 2 bases, with 11 bases between them. The CDR3 covers 14 residues. The germline CDR1 and CDR2 sequences are SGHTA and FQGNSA. CDR3 in DNA: TGTGCCAGCAGCTTGGGGGACTCAACCTACGAGCAGTACTTC. Its protein product is CASSLGDSTYEQYF.

V is TRBV7-9 and J is TRBJ1-2; weak D call: TRBD1 (6 bases). Germline V gene data show CDR1 as SEHNR and CDR2 as FQNEAQ (reference sequence). V was cut by 5 bases and J by 7 bases, with 17 bases left in between. The CDR3 sequence is 14 residues long. The DNA of the CDR3 is TGTGCCAGCAGCGTACAGGGAACCGGGCTTGGCTACACCTTC. Protein: CASSVQGTGLGYTF. Looking up the rest from reference TRBV7-9 and TRBJ1-2 gives the full variable domain: DTGVSQNPRHKITKRGQNVTFRCDPISEHNRLYWYRQTLGQGPEFLTYFQNEAQLEKSRLLSDRFSAERPKGSFSTLEIQRTEQGDSAMYLCASSVQGTGLGYTFGSGTRLTVV.

The chain employs TRBV30 and TRBJ1-2; possible D gene TRBD1, 6 bases. V lost 3 bases and J lost 8, with 16 bases in between. This CDR3 region has 13 residues. Germline-derived CDR1 and CDR2 are GTSNPN and SVGIG (reference sequence). The CDR3 loop is CAWRNRDLKGYTF. CDR3 coding DNA: TGTGCCTGGAGAAACAGGGATCTTAAAGGCTACACCTTC.

CDR3 bases: TGTGCCAGCCGGGGTGGGGATCAGCCCCAGCATTTT. It yields the protein CASRGGDQPQHF. The chain carries TRBV6-1 and TRBJ1-5; D ambiguous. There are 12 residues in the CDR3. The V end was cut by 8 bases, the J end by 5 bases, with 10 bases between. The germline CDR1 and CDR2 sequences are MNHNS and SASEGT.

About this clone itself: One junction end does not reproduce the germline sequence, and a read error may be involved. In DNA, the CDR3 is TGTGCTAGCAGCTCGAGCGGGGGCCGCACAGATACGCAGTATTTT. It translates to CASSSSGGRTDTQYF. V usage is TRBV7-7 and J usage is TRBJ2-3, with 8 bases lining up with TRBD2. This CDR3 region has 15 residues. Germline V gene data show CDR1 as SSHAT and CDR2 as FNYEAQ (reference sequence).

The CDR3 loop reads CASSLAGQGTEAFF. The CDR3 DNA sequence: TGCGCCAGCAGCTTGGCCGGACAGGGCACTGAAGCTTTCTTT. The chain is built from TRBV5-1 and TRBJ1-1, with 8 positions matching TRBD1. The germline V gene encodes CDR1 SGHRS and CDR2 YFSETQ. The ends lost 0 bases at V and 4 bases at J; junction bases unmatched: 2. The CDR3 is made up of 14 amino acids.

V usage is TRBV25-1 and J usage is TRBJ1-3, with no clear D. Germline V CDR1 and CDR2: MGHDK, SYGVNS. CDR3 length: 11 amino acids. V was trimmed by 5 bases and J by 4 bases, leaving 3 bases between them. The CDR3 loop reads CASSLGNTIYF. CDR3 bases: TGTGCCAGCAGTCTAGGAAACACCATATATTTT.

The CDR3 region is CAWSETSGGSQYF. CDR3 in DNA: TGTGCCTGGAGTGAGACTAGCGGGGGATCTCAGTATTTT. The chain is built from TRBV30 and TRBJ2-3, with 12 bases lining up with TRBD2. The V segment lost 1 base and the J segment 12 bases; nucleotides outside the gene matches: 5. This CDR3 has 13 amino acids. CDR1 is GTSNPN and CDR2 is SVGIG in the germline V gene (reference sequence).

This rearrangement joins TRBV27 to TRBJ1-2, with 7 nucleotides matching TRBD1. The J segment lost 8 bases and the V segment lost 6 bases, leaving 9 bases of the junction unmatched. From germline, CDR1 is MNHEY and CDR2 SMNVEV (reference sequence). The CDR3 is 13 amino acids. The CDR3 region is CASSFLGGSGYTF. CDR3 coding DNA: TGTGCCAGCAGCTTCCTAGGGGGCAGCGGCTACACCTTC.

The gene calls are TRBV3-1 (or the pseudogene TRBV3-2) and TRBJ1-6; 10 bases fit TRBD1. From germline, CDR1 is LGHDT and CDR2 YNNKEL (reference sequence). The CDR3 is 15 amino acids. The junction had 4 bases not matched to a gene; V was cut back by 1 base and J by 10 bases. The CDR3 sequence: CASSQGGQGLSPLHF. DNA for the CDR3: TGTGCCAGCAGCCAAGGGGGACAGGGGCTCTCACCCCTCCACTTT.

The chain carries TRBV27 and TRBJ1-4, with D possibly TRBD1 on 6 matching bases. With 8 bases removed from V and 4 bases from J, the gap between germline ends came to 14 bases. The CDR3 totals 14 residues. Germline V gives CDR1 MNHEY, CDR2 SMNVEV (reference sequence). For the CDR3, the DNA is TGTGCCAGCGGCAGGGGCGGAGGTAATGAAAAACTGTTTTTT. It specifies CASGRGGGNEKLFF.

The J gene is TRBJ2-1, the V gene TRBV5-1, with 9 bases fitting TRBD1. Trimming cost V 3 bases and J 2 bases; bases outside gene matches: 12. The CDR3 runs to 18 residues. Germline CDR1 is SGHRS and CDR2 is YFSETQ. CDR3 nucleotide sequence: TGCGCCAGCAGCTCTTTCTCCGGGACAGGGACGGCCTACAATGAGCAGTTCTTC. It translates to CASSSFSGTGTAYNEQFF.

This clone was seen once. The genes are TRBV12-3 or TRBV12-4 and TRBJ2-7, with 7 bases aligning to TRBD1. J gave up 3 bases and V 6 bases, and 5 bases lay outside the gene matches. This CDR3 region has 13 residues. The CDR3 DNA reads as TGTGCCAGCAGCCACAGGGGTTTCTACGAGCAGTACTTC. This sequence encodes CASSHRGFYEQYF.

This chain links TRBV6-2 or TRBV6-3 with TRBJ2-7; the match to TRBD1 covers 7 bases. The germline gives CDR1 MNHEY, CDR2 SVGEGT. The CDR3 is 14 amino acids. The J segment lost 3 bases and the V segment lost 5 bases, leaving 7 bases of the junction unmatched. The DNA of the CDR3 is TGTGCCAGCAGTGCTGGGACAGTACTCTACGAGCAGTACTTC. The encoded protein is CASSAGTVLYEQYF.

This clone showed up just a few times. The chain recombines TRBV28 with TRBJ1-4, with D perhaps TRBD1 (5 bases). The germline V and J ends were trimmed by 5 bases and 5 bases, with 15 bases remaining between them. Germline loops: CDR1 MDHEN, CDR2 SYDVKM. This CDR3 spans 15 amino acids. The CDR3 DNA sequence: TGTGCCAGCAGTCGTAGCGGGACGGGGAATGAAAAACTGTTTTTT. Amino acid sequence: CASSRSGTGNEKLFF. Full variable domain (missing parts from reference TRBV28 and TRBJ1-4): DVKVTQSSRYLVKRTGEKVFLECVQDMDHENMFWYRQDPGLGLRLIYFSYDVKMKEKGDIPEGYSVSREKKERFSLILESASTNQTSMYLCASSRSGTGNEKLFFGSGTQLSVL.